The next 10 T cell receptor beta chains were all read from a single sample in a study of blood T cells in healthy people across ages. The use of a sample-barcoded 5' primer and a J-beta primer mix characterized a second PCR of about 6 to 11 cycles. Each CDR3 protein gets one entry after TCRdb re-called the 5' RACE reads with MiXCR. The data show fewer than 900,000 distinct CDR3 sequences, 30% to 45% seen once. The sample was blood. The origin of the receptors is a man aged 18 to 29 in good health.

The chain carries TRBV7-2 and TRBJ2-7, with D perhaps matching TRBD1 (6 bases). The CDR3 loop spans 16 amino acids. Germline V gives CDR1 SGHTA, CDR2 FQGNSA. Trimming took 5 bases from V and 7 from J, leaving 24 bases between them. Written as DNA, the CDR3 is TGTGCCAGCAGCCTCGTCGACAGGCGAGCTGACAATGAGCAGTACTTC. Its translation: CASSLVDRRADNEQYF.

Points on this clonotype: One junction end disagrees with the germline gene, perhaps due to a read error. The chain carries TRBV6-5 and TRBJ1-5, with D perhaps matching TRBD1 (6 bases). The CDR3 has 16 amino acids. Germline values: CDR1 MNHEY, CDR2 SVGAGI. The CDR3 sequence: CASSRNRASSSQPQHF. The CDR3 region has the DNA TGTGCCAGCAGTCGAAACAGGGCTAGTAGCAGTCAGCCCCAGCATTTT.

This clonotype has more than one count but fewer than ten. The gene calls are TRBV6-6 and TRBJ2-5; possible D gene TRBD2, 6 bases. The DNA end lines up better with TRBJ2-7; the J call may be wrong. This CDR3 comprises 14 residues. Germline loops: CDR1 MNHNY, CDR2 SVGAGI (reference sequence). The DNA of the CDR3 is TGTGCCAGCAGGCCTCGGAGGGGAGAGTCCGAGCAGTACTTC. It codes for CASRPRRGESEQYF.

This clonotype has a count of ten or more. The rearrangement links TRBV4-3 to TRBJ2-7; D is ambiguous. V was shortened by 0 bases and J by 3 bases, with 9 bases between the two germline ends. This CDR3 is 14 amino acids long. Germline lookup yields CDR1 LGHNA and CDR2 YSLEER. CDR3 bases: TGCGCCAGCAGCCAAGATAGGGATCTCTACGAGCAGTACTTC. It is translated as CASSQDRDLYEQYF.

This clonotype showed up just a few times. The rearrangement uses TRBV3-1 and TRBJ1-5; no firm D call. V gave up 3 bases and J gave up 7 bases, with 10 bases separating them. Germline V gene data show CDR1 as LGHDT and CDR2 as YNNKEL (reference sequence). The CDR3 covers 13 residues. CDR3 region: CASSQEMHQPQHF. CDR3 bases: TGTGCCAGCAGCCAGGAGATGCACCAGCCCCAGCATTTT.

CDR3 sequence (DNA): TGCGCCAGCAGCCAAGAAGTTTTGGGACAGGGGGGATATCAGCCCCAGCATTTT. Residues: CASSQEVLGQGGYQPQHF. This rearrangement joins TRBV4-1 to TRBJ1-5; 11 nucleotides agree with TRBD1. Germline V gives CDR1 MGHRA, CDR2 YSYEKL. V was pared by 0 bases and J by 5 bases, with 9 bases of the junction left unmatched. CDR3 length: 18 amino acids.

With regard to this clonotype: Given a much more abundant clone one base away, this may be a read error. V gene TRBV12-3 or TRBV12-4 combines with J gene TRBJ2-5, with D tentatively TRBD1 or TRBD2 (5 bases each). The DNA matches TRBJ2-1 better at its end, which makes the J call doubtful. CDR3 length: 15 residues. The CDR3 region has the DNA TGTGCCAGCAGTTTAGCTGGCAGGGACCAAGAGACCCAGTTCTTC. It yields the protein CASSLAGRDQETQFF.

This clonotype occurred many times. Its ends do not fully match the called genes, so a read error is possible. V gene TRBV7-7 combines with J gene TRBJ2-7, with D perhaps being TRBD1 or TRBD2 (5 bases each). The CDR3 spans 13 residues. Germline CDR1 reads SSHAT; CDR2 reads FNYEAQ (reference sequence). CDR3 in DNA: TGTGCTAGCAGCTCTAACAGAGGGACCGAGCAGTACTTC. Encoded protein: CASSSNRGTEQYF. The full variable domain, completed using reference TRBV7-7 and TRBJ2-7, is GAGVSQSPRYKVTKRGQDVTLRCDPISSHATLYWYQQALGQGPEFLTYFNYEAQPDKSGLPSDRFSAERPEGSISTLTIQRTEQRDSAMYRCASSSNRGTEQYFGPGTRLTVT.

This clonotype has ten or more counts. V is TRBV20-1 and J is TRBJ2-1; D may be TRBD2 (7 bases). From germline, CDR1 is DFQATT and CDR2 SNEGSKA (reference sequence). The CDR3 consists of 15 residues. Trimming pared 0 bases from V and 7 bases from J, leaving 16 bases between. In DNA, the CDR3 is TGCAGTGCTAGAGATCCGAGGGGGGGGTTGAATGAGCAGTTCTTC. Translating it yields CSARDPRGGLNEQFF.

This clonotype occurred many times. V is TRBV12-3 or TRBV12-4 and J is TRBJ2-3; TRBD2 is a possible D gene (5 bases). This CDR3 comprises 16 residues. V was shortened by 6 bases and J by 1 base, with 17 bases between the two germline ends. As DNA, the CDR3 is TGTGCCAGCAGATCAACCACGGGGTGGGGCACAGATACGCAGTATTTT. Amino acid sequence: CASRSTTGWGTDTQYF.